This T cell receptor (beta chain) was recorded in a study of identical twins. With 6 bases clipped from V and 11 bases from J, the junction kept 14 bases outside the gene matches. The CDR3 covers 14 residues. Germline CDR1 MDHEN, CDR2 SYDVKM. cDNA carried unique molecular identifiers, and a universal primer site was added by template switching. TCRdb re-called the 5' RACE reads with MiXCR, one entry per CDR3 protein. Seen here are some 320,000 distinct CDR3 sequences, 9% to 15% observed once, and the top ten hold approximately 7.5%. In the case of this clonotype: What it binds is not known.

Overall study results and limits: The analysis was cross-sectional rather than longitudinal within donors.

These records were also assigned to another study, of yellow fever vaccine responses in identical twins.

This TCR came from a woman aged 18-29 years in good health. This chain joins TRBV28 and TRBJ2-3; TRBD2 matches 7 bases. Specimen: CD8+ T cells sorted from blood. Here the CDR3 reads CASSGLVFIFKQYF. In DNA form, the CDR3 reads TGTGCCAGCAGCGGACTAGTCTTTATATTTAAGCAGTATTTT.